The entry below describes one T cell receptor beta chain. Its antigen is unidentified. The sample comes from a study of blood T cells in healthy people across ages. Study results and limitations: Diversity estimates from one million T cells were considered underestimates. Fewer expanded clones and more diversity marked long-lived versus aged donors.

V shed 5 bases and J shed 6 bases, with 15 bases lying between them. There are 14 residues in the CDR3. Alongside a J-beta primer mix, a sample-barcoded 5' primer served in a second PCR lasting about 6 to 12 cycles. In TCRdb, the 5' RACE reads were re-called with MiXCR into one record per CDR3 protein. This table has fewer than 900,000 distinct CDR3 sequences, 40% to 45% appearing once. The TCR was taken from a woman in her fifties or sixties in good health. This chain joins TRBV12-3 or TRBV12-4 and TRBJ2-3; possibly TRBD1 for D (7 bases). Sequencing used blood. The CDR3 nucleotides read TGTGCCAGCAGTATTAGCCCAGGGGGGGATACGCAGTATTTT. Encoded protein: CASSISPGGDTQYF.